This TCR beta chain originates from a study of CD8 T cells in Susac syndrome. CD8+ and CD4+ T cells taken from blood had their TCR beta sequenced. TEMRA cells were FACS-enriched, and CD8+ and CD4+ T cells were isolated negatively. This clonotype occurred once. Reverse transcription used roughly 0.5 to 1 ug RNA and random hexamers. TCRdb analysed the immunoSEQ multiplex PCR reads with MiXCR anew, one entry per CDR3 protein. Of more than 65,000 distinct CDR3 sequences listed, 85% to 95% are singletons. V lost 5 bases, J lost 7 bases, and 12 bases lay in between. Germline V gene sequence: CDR1 SEHNR, CDR2 FQNEAQ (reference sequence). The CDR3 extends over 14 amino acids.

The chain carries TRBV7-9 and TRBJ2-6, with a possible D match to TRBD1 (6 bases). This sequence originates from a human donor in good health. The sequencing sample was made of CD8+ T cells from PBMCs. The CDR3 DNA sequence: TGTGCCAGCAGCCTAGGGGGAGATGCCAACGTCCTGACTTTC. It is translated as CASSLGGDANVLTF.